This T cell receptor beta chain stems from a study of shared clonotypes between healthy human individuals. Study-level results: The study found lower generation probabilities in non-shared clonotypes than in those shared by all four donors.

Germline values: CDR1 SGHRS, CDR2 YFSETQ. This CDR3 is built from 17 residues. The V end was cut by 4 bases, the J end by 1 base, with 20 bases between. Produced via immunoSEQ multiplex PCR; TCRdb's table is partial and in-frame only. Among 640,000 or so clones, 60% to 80% were seen once, and the ten largest hold around 1.8%. A word on this clone: Its antigen is undetermined.

The material sequenced was memory CD4+ T cells sorted from blood. Subset in this sample: CD45RA-negative fraction. The chain couples TRBV5-1 to TRBJ1-1; weak D call: TRBD1 (5 bases). This sequence was found in a woman in her 30s in good health. The CDR3 DNA reads TGCGCCAGCAGCCCCAGCGGGACTCCCGGGCAGAACACTGAAGCTTTCTTT. This gives the protein CASSPSGTPGQNTEAFF.